This T cell receptor beta chain was obtained from a study of blood T cell repertoires in COVID-19. Study information: Sample material is recorded as cDNA or gDNA derived from T cells, B-cell-depleted T cells, or PBMCs.

The germline gives CDR1 MDHEN, CDR2 SYDVKM. The CDR3 extends over 14 amino acids. V shed 6 bases and J 8 bases; nucleotides not matched to a gene: 9. Authors' processing steps: Reference gene primers were amplified, and this amplification served to estimate nucleated cell counts. Only in-frame clones appear in the TCRdb table, and some are missing; sequencing was by immunoSEQ multiplex PCR. That table is the source of V, J and clone size, and D and trimming were worked out from the DNA. The sample yields 55,000 to 75,000 clones, approximately 84% seen once. Enrollment of patients from Seattle took place during active infection, with longitudinal follow-up.

This receptor was obtained from a man older than 75 with COVID-19, enrolled during active disease. Sequenced: peripheral blood. The chain carries TRBV28 and TRBJ1-2, with 10 positions matching TRBD1. The CDR3 reads CASSLDRGRRGYTF. The CDR3 coding sequence is TGTGCCAGCAGCTTAGACAGGGGGCGCCGAGGCTACACCTTC.